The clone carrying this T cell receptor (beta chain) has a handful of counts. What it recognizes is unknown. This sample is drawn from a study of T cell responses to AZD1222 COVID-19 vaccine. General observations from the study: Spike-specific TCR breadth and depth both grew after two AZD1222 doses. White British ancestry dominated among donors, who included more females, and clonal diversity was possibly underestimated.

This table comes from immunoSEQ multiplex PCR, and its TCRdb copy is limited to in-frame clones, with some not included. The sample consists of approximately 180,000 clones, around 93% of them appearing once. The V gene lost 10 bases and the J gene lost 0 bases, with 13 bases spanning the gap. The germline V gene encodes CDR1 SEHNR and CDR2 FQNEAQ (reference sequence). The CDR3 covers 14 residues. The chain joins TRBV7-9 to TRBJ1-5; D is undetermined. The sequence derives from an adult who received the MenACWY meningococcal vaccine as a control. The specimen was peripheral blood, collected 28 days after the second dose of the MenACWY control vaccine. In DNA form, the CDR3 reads TGTGCCATAAACAGCGATAATAGCAATCAGCCCCAGCATTTT. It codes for CAINSDNSNQPQHF.